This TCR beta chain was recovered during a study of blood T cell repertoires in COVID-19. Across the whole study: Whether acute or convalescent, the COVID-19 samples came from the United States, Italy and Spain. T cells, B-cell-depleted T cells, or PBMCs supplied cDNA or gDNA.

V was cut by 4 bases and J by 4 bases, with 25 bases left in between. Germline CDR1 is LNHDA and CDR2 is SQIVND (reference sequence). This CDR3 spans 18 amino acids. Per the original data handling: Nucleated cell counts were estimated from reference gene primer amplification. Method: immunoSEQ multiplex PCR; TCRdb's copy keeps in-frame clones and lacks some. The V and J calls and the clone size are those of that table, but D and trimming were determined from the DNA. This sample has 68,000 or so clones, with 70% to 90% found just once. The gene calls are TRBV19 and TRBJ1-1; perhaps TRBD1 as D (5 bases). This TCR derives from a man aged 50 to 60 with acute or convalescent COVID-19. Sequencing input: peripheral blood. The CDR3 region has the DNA TGTGCCAGTAGTAAAACAGAGTGGATAGGGGCGGTTGGCACTGAAGCTTTCTTT. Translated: CASSKTEWIGAVGTEAFF.